A selection of T cell receptor beta chains follows, all from one sample in a study of identical twins. TCRdb used MiXCR to reprocess the 5' RACE reads, holding one entry per CDR3 protein. This table holds 410,000 or so distinct CDR3 sequences, roughly 20% found once. Sequencing was performed on naive T cells sorted from blood. Receptors originate from a man between 50 and 59 years old in good health. Each CDR3 is given with its conserved first and last residue. Each record gives: CDR3 DNA, CDR3 protein, clone size, J gene, V gene, D gene. A D gene is named only where the DNA matches it firmly. Where a row states a size, it is once, few, many or the class of an expanded clone; other rows omit it.

TGTGCCACGACCCTAACTAGGCCTAGCACAGATACGCAGTATTTT CATTLTRPSTDTQYF - TRBJ2-3 TRBV10-3 -
TGTGCCACCAATGACGGAAGCACAGATACGCAGTATTTT CATNDGSTDTQYF - TRBJ2-3 TRBV24-1 -
TGCGCCAGCAGCGTCCGGGACAGGGGCACTGGGGCCAACGTCCTGACTTTC CASSVRDRGTGANVLTF few TRBJ2-6 TRBV5-1 TRBD1
TGCAGTGAAGAGGGGACCCCGAACACTGAAGCTTTCTTT CSEEGTPNTEAFF few TRBJ1-1 TRBV20-1 -
TGTGCCAGCAGCCAGGTCGGGACTAGCGGAAAAGAGACCCAGTACTTC CASSQVGTSGKETQYF - TRBJ2-5 TRBV4-2 TRBD2
TGTGCCAGCAGTCCCAGTAAAGCCCTCACCGACGAGCAGTACTTC CASSPSKALTDEQYF - TRBJ2-7 TRBV28 -
TGTGCCAGCAGGACAGGCTCAAATGAAAAACTGTTTTTT CASRTGSNEKLFF - TRBJ1-4 TRBV10-3 TRBD1
TGCAGTGCTGGGATCCAGTTAATCCACTACAATGAGCAGTTCTTC CSAGIQLIHYNEQFF - TRBJ2-1 TRBV20-1 -
TGTGCCAGCAGTTCGGGACAGGGGCCTTCCTACGAGCAGTACTTC CASSSGQGPSYEQYF few TRBJ2-7 TRBV6-5 TRBD1
TGTGCCACCAGCAGAGAGAGACTGGGGAACACTGAAGCTTTCTTT CATSRERLGNTEAFF many TRBJ1-1 TRBV15 -
TGCGCCAGCAGCTTGTTGGCCCCAACTAGCGGGAGTGTAAATGAGCAGTTCTTC CASSLLAPTSGSVNEQFF many TRBJ2-1 TRBV5-1 TRBD2
TGCGCCAGCAGCTCTACCGGGACAGGGCAACGCAAGGAGACCCAGTACTTC CASSSTGTGQRKETQYF few TRBJ2-5 TRBV5-1 TRBD1
TGTGCCACCAGCAGAGGAGCGGACGTAAGCTCTGGGGCCAACGTCCTGACTTTC CATSRGADVSSGANVLTF - TRBJ2-6 TRBV11-1 -
TGTGCCATCAGTGCGGGACAGGGGGCGAGCACCGGGGAGCTGTTTTTT CAISAGQGASTGELFF many TRBJ2-2 TRBV10-3 TRBD1
TGTGCCAGCAGTGAACCAGGGGGCCCGGAGACCCAGTACTTC CASSEPGGPETQYF - TRBJ2-5 TRBV2 TRBD1
TGCAGCGTCCCCAGCGGGAGTGCCCTCTACGAGCAGTACTTC CSVPSGSALYEQYF many TRBJ2-7 TRBV29-1 TRBD2
TGCAGTGCCCCAGGAGCACAGAACACTGAAGCTTTCTTT CSAPGAQNTEAFF - TRBJ1-1 TRBV20-1 -
TGTGCCAGCAAAAGGACAGATACGCAGTATTTT CASKRTDTQYF - TRBJ2-3 TRBV12-3/TRBV12-4 -
TGTGCCAGCACCGGACGGATTAATCAGCCCCAGCATTTT CASTGRINQPQHF few TRBJ1-5 TRBV6-6 -
TGCGCCAGCACTCCGGCCCCTAGCGGGACGACAGATACGCAGTATTTT CASTPAPSGTTDTQYF - TRBJ2-3 TRBV5-1 TRBD2
TGTGCCAGCAGCTTGGAGCCTAGCGGGCTATACGAGCAGTACTTC CASSLEPSGLYEQYF - TRBJ2-7 TRBV5-5 TRBD2
TGTGCCAGCAGTTACTCGATGAGCGGGGAGACCCAGTACTTC CASSYSMSGETQYF few TRBJ2-5 TRBV6-2/TRBV6-3 -
TGTGCCAGCAGACCCCGGGCAGGGGGATTTGAGCAGTTCTTC CASRPRAGGFEQFF few TRBJ2-1 TRBV6-1 TRBD1
TGCAGTGCTGGAACGGAACCCAGGAATACGCAGTATTTT CSAGTEPRNTQYF - TRBJ2-3 TRBV20-1 -
TGTGCCACCAGCAGTGGCTTGATCGAGCAGTTCTTC CATSSGLIEQFF many TRBJ2-1 TRBV15 -
TGCAGTGCTAGAGATCGGGTACTAGCGGGAGTGGATACGCAGTATTTT CSARDRVLAGVDTQYF few TRBJ2-3 TRBV20-1 TRBD2
TGCGCCAGCAGCCAAAACCGAGCCGGGGAGCTGTTTTTT CASSQNRAGELFF few TRBJ2-2 TRBV4-1 -
TGCGCCAGCAGCCAAGAGGACAGGTACTACGAGCAGTACTTC CASSQEDRYYEQYF - TRBJ2-7 TRBV4-1 TRBD1
TGTGCCAGCAGCCAAGGGGACGGACAGATTGAAGCTTTCTTT CASSQGDGQIEAFF - TRBJ1-1 TRBV4-2 -
TGCGCCAGCAGCGCTGGGACGGCCGACAATCAGCCCCAGCATTTT CASSAGTADNQPQHF - TRBJ1-5 TRBV5-1 -
TGTGCCAGCAGCAACCGACAGGGAAGTTCCTACGAGCAGTACTTC CASSNRQGSSYEQYF - TRBJ2-7 TRBV5-4 TRBD1
TGTGCCAGCAGCTGGGGACAGGGGACCGGGGAGCTGTTTTTT CASSWGQGTGELFF few TRBJ2-2 TRBV7-2 TRBD1
TGTGCCAGCAGCTTATCGACTAGCGGGAGGGCAGCAGAGACCCAGTACTTC CASSLSTSGRAAETQYF - TRBJ2-5 TRBV7-6 TRBD2
TGCAGCGTTGAGGGGACAGGGCTGAACGAGCAGTACTTC CSVEGTGLNEQYF few TRBJ2-7 TRBV29-1 TRBD1
TGCAGTGCTAGAGATCCCAAACTAAATCCCTACGAGCAGTACTTC CSARDPKLNPYEQYF - TRBJ2-7 TRBV20-1 -
TGTGCCAGCAGCGAGGGACAGAGTATCTGGGACAAGGAAGCTTTCTTT CASSEGQSIWDKEAFF - TRBJ1-1 TRBV5-5 TRBD1
TGTGCCAGCAGCCCATTGGGGACTAGCGGGAGTCCCTACGAGCAGTACTTC CASSPLGTSGSPYEQYF many TRBJ2-7 TRBV7-8 TRBD2
TGTGCCAGCTCACCACCGAGGGACGGGAAAGAGACCCAGTACTTC CASSPPRDGKETQYF - TRBJ2-5 TRBV18 -
TGTGCCAGCAGCGCGGATGGGTATAAGACTGTTAATGAGCAGTTCTTC CASSADGYKTVNEQFF - TRBJ2-1 TRBV5-6 -
TGTGCCAGCAGTTATGGCGGGCAGGGAACGAATGGCTACACCTTC CASSYGGQGTNGYTF - TRBJ1-2 TRBV6-2/TRBV6-3 -